Listed below are T cell receptor beta chains from one sample, sequenced in a study of CD8 T cells in ankylosing spondylitis. TCRdb itself ran the 5' RACE reads through MiXCR, one entry per CDR3 protein. Of approximately 400,000 distinct CDR3 sequences listed, about 25% are singletons. The specimen sequenced was blood, either unsorted or a sorted T cell fraction (not recorded which). The receptor source for this set is a male donor with ankylosing spondylitis. The CDR3 runs from the conserved cysteine through the conserved F or W. Fields, in order: J gene, D gene, V gene, clone size, CDR3 DNA, CDR3 protein. D genes are given only for firm matches. Size tells how often a clone was seen (once, few, many) or the class of an expanded clone, and some rows leave it out.

j_call: TRBJ2-2; d_call: TRBD1; v_call: TRBV6-5; clone_size: .; cdr3_nt: TGTGCCAGCAGTTACCCGACAGGGGGCGGTTCCGGGGAGCTGTTTTTT; cdr3_aa: CASSYPTGGGSGELFF
j_call: TRBJ2-7; d_call: .; v_call: TRBV3-1; clone_size: .; cdr3_nt: TGTGCCAGCAGTCTGGGGCAGATCCACTACGAGCAGTACTTC; cdr3_aa: CASSLGQIHYEQYF
j_call: TRBJ2-7; d_call: TRBD2; v_call: TRBV7-9; clone_size: .; cdr3_nt: TGTGCCAGCAGCTTACCTAGCGGGAGGGCCTACGAGCAGTACTTC; cdr3_aa: CASSLPSGRAYEQYF
j_call: TRBJ2-7; d_call: .; v_call: TRBV19; clone_size: .; cdr3_nt: TGTGCCAGTAGTATCGAGGGCTACGAGCAGTACTTC; cdr3_aa: CASSIEGYEQYF
j_call: TRBJ1-4; d_call: .; v_call: TRBV20-1; clone_size: .; cdr3_nt: TGCAGTGCCGGACTGGGAGATAGAGGTGAAAAACTGTTTTTT; cdr3_aa: CSAGLGDRGEKLFF
j_call: TRBJ2-1; d_call: TRBD2; v_call: TRBV20-1; clone_size: .; cdr3_nt: TGCAGTGCTAGTGCGGGGACTAGCGGGAGGTCCTACAATGAGCAGTTCTTC; cdr3_aa: CSASAGTSGRSYNEQFF
j_call: TRBJ1-3; d_call: .; v_call: TRBV5-6; clone_size: few; cdr3_nt: TGTGCCAGCAGCTTGGTAGGTCGAGACCTGATGGGAAACACCATATATTTT; cdr3_aa: CASSLVGRDLMGNTIYF
j_call: TRBJ2-7; d_call: .; v_call: TRBV20-1; clone_size: .; cdr3_nt: TGCAGTGCTAGCGCCAGGGGCTACGAGCAGTACTTC; cdr3_aa: CSASARGYEQYF
j_call: TRBJ2-3; d_call: .; v_call: TRBV5-1; clone_size: .; cdr3_nt: TGCGCCAGCAGCTTGTTGACTGGGGGGACCACAGATACGCAGTATTTT; cdr3_aa: CASSLLTGGTTDTQYF
j_call: TRBJ2-1; d_call: .; v_call: TRBV7-2; clone_size: .; cdr3_nt: TGTGCCAGCAGCTGGCCGGAAGCCTACAATGAGCAGTTCTTC; cdr3_aa: CASSWPEAYNEQFF
j_call: TRBJ1-4; d_call: TRBD1; v_call: TRBV20-1; clone_size: .; cdr3_nt: TGCAGTGCTCCTGACAGGGGGCGGTATGAAAAACTGTTTTTT; cdr3_aa: CSAPDRGRYEKLFF
j_call: TRBJ2-5; d_call: TRBD2; v_call: TRBV11-3; clone_size: few; cdr3_nt: TGTGCCAGCAGCCCCCCTCCGGGAGGACTCGAAGAGACCCAGTACTTC; cdr3_aa: CASSPPPGGLEETQYF
j_call: TRBJ1-1; d_call: .; v_call: TRBV7-9; clone_size: many; cdr3_nt: TGTGCCAGCAGCTTTTCCTCTAACACTGAAGCTTTCTTT; cdr3_aa: CASSFSSNTEAFF
j_call: TRBJ1-2; d_call: .; v_call: TRBV7-2; clone_size: .; cdr3_nt: TGTGCCAGCAGCTTAGAGTTAAACTATGGCTACACCTTC; cdr3_aa: CASSLELNYGYTF
j_call: TRBJ2-2; d_call: TRBD1; v_call: TRBV19; clone_size: few; cdr3_nt: TGTGCCAGTAGCCTCCTCTTGACAGACAGGGGCGGGGAGCTGTTTTTT; cdr3_aa: CASSLLLTDRGGELFF
j_call: TRBJ2-4; d_call: .; v_call: TRBV20-1; clone_size: few; cdr3_nt: TGCAGTCCCCGATTTCCAGCCAAAAACATTCAGTACTTC; cdr3_aa: CSPRFPAKNIQYF
j_call: TRBJ1-3; d_call: .; v_call: TRBV5-4; clone_size: .; cdr3_nt: TGTGCCAGCAGCTTGTGGGAAGACTCTGGAAACACCATATATTTT; cdr3_aa: CASSLWEDSGNTIYF
j_call: TRBJ2-2; d_call: TRBD1; v_call: TRBV29-1; clone_size: .; cdr3_nt: TGCAGCGTTTACAGGGGGATAGGCGGGGAGCTGTTTTTT; cdr3_aa: CSVYRGIGGELFF
j_call: TRBJ2-1; d_call: TRBD2; v_call: TRBV10-1; clone_size: .; cdr3_nt: TGCGCCAGCAGTGAGTCGGGGACTAGCCCCCATGAGCAGTTCTTC; cdr3_aa: CASSESGTSPHEQFF
j_call: TRBJ2-1; d_call: TRBD2; v_call: TRBV20-1; clone_size: few; cdr3_nt: TGCAGTGCCCTCCCGTCGACTAGCGGGAGCTCCTACAATGAGCAGTTCTTC; cdr3_aa: CSALPSTSGSSYNEQFF
j_call: TRBJ2-1; d_call: .; v_call: TRBV5-1; clone_size: .; cdr3_nt: TGCGCCAGCAGCTTGGCCACACCCAATGAGCAGTTCTTC; cdr3_aa: CASSLATPNEQFF
j_call: TRBJ1-1; d_call: .; v_call: TRBV7-2; clone_size: .; cdr3_nt: TGTGCCAGCAGGATCAATTTGAACACTGAAGCTTTCTTT; cdr3_aa: CASRINLNTEAFF
j_call: TRBJ2-2; d_call: .; v_call: TRBV10-3; clone_size: .; cdr3_nt: TGTGCCATCAGCAGGGCCGGGAACACCGGGGAGCTGTTTTTT; cdr3_aa: CAISRAGNTGELFF
j_call: TRBJ1-2; d_call: .; v_call: TRBV11-2; clone_size: .; cdr3_nt: TGTGCCAGCTGGGGCAGATCCTATGGCTACACCTTC; cdr3_aa: CASWGRSYGYTF